Described below is a single T cell receptor beta chain sequence and its context. The antigen it binds to is not known. The input lacks base qualities; no much larger clone sits a single base away. Germline trimming amounts to 4 bases on V and 7 bases on J, with 6 as the count of junction bases outside the gene matches. Including cysteine and phenylalanine, the CDR3 has 13 amino acids. The DNA shown is the 39-base CDR3, in frame from base 1. The data were obtained in a study of blood T cell repertoires in COVID-19 (dated by TCRdb to between 2020 and 2021). Turning to the overall study: For ImmuneRACE Cohort 3, a participant was defined as recovered based on two consecutive negative NP/OP PCR tests, clearance by a healthcare professional, or resolution of symptoms. Samples covering the acute and convalescent phases of COVID-19 were provided by collaborators in the United States, Italy and Spain. The material from the prospective study consisted of cDNA or gDNA derived from T cells, B-cell-depleted T cells, or PBMCs. Deeply sampled blood TCRbeta repertoires from subjects exposed to, actively infected with, or recovered from COVID-19 were included in the dataset. A freely available public database, intended as a resource for researchers studying the immune response to SARS-CoV-2, is where the repertoires were released. Samples came from the ongoing ImmuneRACE study (first 160 participants) plus 1,254 subjects from 6 global collaborators. Sample metadata almost always included a de-identified subject ID, COVID-19 status, age in years and sex. Where HLA class I and class II types were available, the types were taken from metadata supplied by the sample provider, not from assay-based typing.

On the study overall, not on this receptor specifically: Clinical and demographic metadata were provided uncurated, with the amount varying by source and participant.

The immunoSEQ Assay, a bias-controlled multiplex PCR, was used to amplify TCRbeta CDR3 regions from genomic DNA. The published analysis was carried out like this. Nucleated cell counts per sample were estimated from amplification of reference gene primers within the assay. Sequence reads were collapsed and filtered to measure the absolute abundance of every unique TCRbeta CDR3 rearrangement. For each sample, productive Simpson clonality was calculated by taking the square root of Simpson's diversity index across productive rearrangements. The immuneACCESS repertoire file appears here via TCRdb, limited to in-frame rearrangements. These files lack a portion of the clones; in checked studies, under half of the deficit traces to unresolved V genes, and the cause of the others is not known. V, J and clone size reflect that table, while D and trimming were determined from the DNA. The sample profile shows over 110,000 clones; under 90% of them were found once. The ten largest clones add up to roughly 3.9% of the sample.

Participants in the prospective study were aged roughly 18 to 100 years, lived in under 30 United States geographic areas, and enrolled through a virtual design. In the prospective study, cohorts were assigned on the basis of participant-reported clinical history obtained from a screening survey and a study questionnaire. Mobile phlebotomists in the prospective study collected whole blood, serum and a nasopharyngeal or oropharyngeal swab from every participant. Participants in the prospective study had the option to provide additional blood draws and questionnaires over a roughly 2-month period. Before DNA extraction, blood samples from the prospective study were shipped at room temperature or frozen.

This sequence uses TRBV12-3 or TRBV12-4 and TRBJ1-1; TRBD1 agrees with 7 junctional bases. The TCR originated in a man aged 50 to 60 in a cohort exposed to, infected with or recovered from COVID-19 (not recorded which). Sequenced material: PBMCs or T cells enriched from blood (not recorded which). The CDR3 has the sequence CASSYRGLNEAFF. The DNA is as follows: TGTGCCAGCAGTTACAGGGGTTTGAATGAAGCTTTCTTT.